One and the same sample provided the 9 T cell receptor beta chains below, sequenced in a study of shared clonotypes between healthy human individuals. The method was immunoSEQ multiplex PCR; TCRdb's version includes in-frame clones alone and lacks a portion of them. The sample consists of roughly 2.4 million clones, around 95% of them appearing once. Sequenced material: naive CD4+ T cells sorted from blood. Subset in this sample: CD45RA+ positively selected. The receptors come from a man aged 18-30 years in good health.

The chain is built from TRBV6-6 and TRBJ2-1; D ambiguous. The germline V gene encodes CDR1 MNHNY and CDR2 SVGAGI (reference sequence). This CDR3 contains 13 residues. Trimming cost V 0 bases and J 8 bases, with 8 bases left between them. CDR3 nucleotide sequence: TGTGCCAGCAGTTACTCGAATGGCGATGAGCAGTTCTTC. This sequence encodes CASSYSNGDEQFF.

CDR3 protein: CASSLQVNYGYTF. CDR3 DNA sequence: TGTGCCAGCAGCCTACAGGTCAACTATGGCTACACCTTC. The chain recombines TRBV7-2 with TRBJ1-2; D possibly corresponds to TRBD1 (5 bases). CDR3 length: 13 residues. Trimming removed 5 bases from V and 2 bases from J, with 9 bases in between. Germline V gene data show CDR1 as SGHTA and CDR2 as FQGNSA.

This chain joins TRBV5-1 and TRBJ2-3; D not resolved. This CDR3 contains 13 residues. Between the trimmed V and J ends, which lost 2 bases and 1 base, there was a span of 5 bases. Germline lookup yields CDR1 SGHRS and CDR2 YFSETQ. The CDR3: CASSFDRTDTQYF. The CDR3, as DNA: TGCGCCAGCAGCTTCGATCGCACAGATACGCAGTATTTT.

The chain combines TRBV2 with TRBJ2-7; possibly TRBD2 for D (6 bases). The V end lost 1 base, the J end lost 7 bases, and 17 bases lay between the germline ends. The CDR3 covers 15 residues. Germline CDR1 SNHLY, CDR2 FYNNEI. The CDR3 DNA is TGTGCCAGCAGTGAAGTTTCCGGTGGCCGGGGGGAGCAGTACTTC. Its translation is CASSEVSGGRGEQYF.

The rearrangement links TRBV6-5 to TRBJ1-2; weak D call: TRBD1 (5 bases). Germline CDR1 MNHEY, CDR2 SVGAGI. CDR3 length equals 13 residues. Trimming pared 0 bases from V and 8 bases from J, leaving 10 bases between. In DNA, the CDR3 is TGTGCCAGCAGTTACTCGCCGGGGCAAGGCTACACCTTC. It translates to CASSYSPGQGYTF.

The chain has TRBV18 and TRBJ1-5, with D possibly matching TRBD1 (6 bases). With 5 bases removed from V and 6 bases from J, the gap between germline ends came to 11 bases. The CDR3 spans 13 residues. Germline V gene sequence: CDR1 KGHSH, CDR2 LQKENI. DNA for the CDR3: TGTGCCAGCTCAGACAGGTCCGGTCAGCCCCAGCATTTT. Its protein product is CASSDRSGQPQHF.

A word on this clone: Different DNA sequences within this sample yield the same CDR3. The chain carries TRBV20-1 and TRBJ2-1; D perhaps matches TRBD2 (5 bases). Trimming cost V 4 bases and J 7 bases, with 8 bases left between them. CDR1 is DFQATT and CDR2 is SNEGSKA in the germline V gene (reference sequence). This CDR3 is built from 11 residues. The CDR3 DNA is TGCAGTGCTAATAGAGGGAATGAGCAGTTCTTC. Translating gives CSANRGNEQFF.

This sequence joins TRBV15 and TRBJ1-4; possibly TRBD1 for D (5 bases). The CDR3 consists of 15 residues. The germline V gene has CDR1 LNHNV and CDR2 YYDKDF (reference sequence). The V gene lost 1 base and the J gene lost 7 bases, with 13 bases spanning the gap. This chain's CDR3 is CATSRADSGGEKLFF. The CDR3 DNA reads TGTGCCACCAGCAGAGCGGATAGTGGGGGTGAAAAACTGTTTTTT.

This chain links TRBV6-5 with TRBJ2-2; TRBD1 might be the D (7 bases). Germline V lookup: CDR1 MNHEY, CDR2 SVGAGI. The CDR3 loop spans 13 amino acids. V lost 6 bases and J lost 6, with 11 bases in between. The CDR3: CASRVRGAGELFF. Here the CDR3 DNA reads TGTGCCAGCAGGGTCAGGGGGGCCGGGGAGCTGTTTTTT.